The T cell receptor beta chain under discussion was sequenced for a study of cytomegalovirus exposure and HLA in healthy donors. Study results and caveats: Overall, roughly 170 TCR beta chains were annotated as cytomegalovirus-associated. Cytomegalovirus status was reportedly diagnosed by the classifier with high sensitivity and specificity. Through in vitro validation, three CMV-associated chains were shown to be specific for CMV antigens.

As to this clone: Its specificity is not known.

The CDR3 is made up of 16 amino acids. V was pared by 6 bases and J by 1 base, with 7 bases of the junction left unmatched. Germline CDR1 and CDR2: SGHVS and FNYEAQ. The protocol was immunoSEQ multiplex PCR, while the TCRdb copy is restricted to in-frame clones and leaves out a portion. In the table there are about 310,000 clones, approximately 88% of which are singletons. The sequencing sample was made of PBMCs. This chain uses TRBV7-6 with TRBJ2-1, with 9 bases that match TRBD2. The clonotype comes from a man aged 25 to 40 in good health and CMV-seronegative. The CDR3 protein is CASSRNSGGSYNEQFF. The CDR3 DNA reads as TGTGCCAGCAGTCGAAATAGCGGGGGTTCCTACAATGAGCAGTTCTTC.